Following are 13 T cell receptor beta chains from one sample sequenced in a study of CD8+CD57+ T cells in acquired aplastic anemia. Genomic DNA served as template for TCR beta VDJ and CDR3 profiling. TCRdb independently ran MiXCR on the reads; one entry per CDR3 protein. The repertoire includes some 47,000 distinct CDR3 sequences, about two thirds of them detected once, and approximately 31% sits in the top ten. Sequencing was carried out using sorted CD4+, CD8+, or CD8+CD57+ T cells (not recorded which) from PBMCs. The receptors come from a human donor in good health, serving as a control.

V and J are TRBV25-1 and TRBJ2-2, with 11 bases matching TRBD1. The CDR3 runs to 19 residues. V lost 1 base to trimming and J lost 2 bases; unmatched junction nucleotides: 9. Germline V gene sequence: CDR1 MGHDK, CDR2 SYGVNS. CDR3 sequence (DNA): TGTGCCAGCAGTGAATGGGGTGGACAGGGGGCAGGAAACACCGGGGAGCTGTTTTTT. Translating it yields CASSEWGGQGAGNTGELFF. Combining the CDR3 with reference TRBV25-1 and TRBJ2-2 gives the whole variable domain EADIYQTPRYLVIGTGKKITLECSQTMGHDKMYWYQQDPGMELHLIHYSYGVNSTEKGDLSSESTVSRIRTEHFPLTLESARPSHTSQYLCASSEWGGQGAGNTGELFFGEGSRLTVL.

This chain joins TRBV15 and TRBJ2-3; no firm D call. The CDR3 is made up of 14 amino acids. With 5 bases removed from V and 4 bases from J, the gap between germline ends came to 13 bases. Germline V gives CDR1 LNHNV, CDR2 YYDKDF (reference sequence). The CDR3 DNA sequence: TGTGCCACCAGCGGGCCCCTTGGTGCAGATACGCAGTATTTT. This encodes CATSGPLGADTQYF.

The chain links TRBV29-1 to TRBJ2-1; 9 bases match TRBD2. After removal of 6 bases from V and 1 base from J, the junction contained 7 bases not matched to a gene. The germline V gene has CDR1 SQVTM and CDR2 ANQGSEA. This CDR3 is 15 amino acids long. CDR3 sequence reads: CSVGSAGGSYNEQFF. For the CDR3, the DNA is TGCAGCGTAGGCTCGGCGGGGGGGTCCTACAATGAGCAGTTCTTC.

The chain joins TRBV29-1 to TRBJ2-1; D is possibly TRBD2 (6 bases). Per the germline V gene, CDR1 is SQVTM and CDR2 is ANQGSEA. The V end was cut by 4 bases, the J end by 7 bases, with 17 bases between. The CDR3 is 14 amino acids. This CDR3 is CSVVPRGRINEQFF. For the CDR3, the DNA is TGCAGCGTTGTCCCGCGGGGTAGGATAAATGAGCAGTTCTTC.

The chain uses TRBV5-6 and TRBJ1-1; no firm D call. V lost 0 bases and J 4 bases, leaving 13 bases between the germline ends. This CDR3 contains 15 residues. CDR1 and CDR2 from the germline V gene are SGHDT and YYEEEE. The CDR3, as DNA: TGTGCCAGCAGCTTGGCCTACAAGGACGGCACTGAAGCTTTCTTT. Translated: CASSLAYKDGTEAFF. Complete variable domain (other parts from reference TRBV5-6 and TRBJ1-1): DAGVTQSPTHLIKTRGQQVTLRCSPKSGHDTVSWYQQALGQGPQFIFQYYEEEERQRGNFPDRFSGHQFPNYSSELNVNALLLGDSALYLCASSLAYKDGTEAFFGQGTRLTVV.

In its sample, this clonotype was seen many times. The rearrangement joins TRBV6-5 to TRBJ1-2; D possibly corresponds to TRBD1 (6 bases). Germline V lookup: CDR1 MNHEY, CDR2 SVGAGI. The CDR3 spans 13 residues. Trimming stripped 6 bases from V and 2 bases from J, with 10 bases between. CDR3 protein: CASSPTGNYGYTF. The DNA of the CDR3 is TGTGCCAGCAGCCCCACAGGGAACTATGGCTACACCTTC.

The chain recombines TRBV20-1 with TRBJ2-7; the D gene could be TRBD1 or TRBD2 (7 bases each). The germline CDR1 and CDR2 sequences are DFQATT and SNEGSKA (reference sequence). This CDR3 has 14 residues. The V gene lost 3 bases and the J gene lost 2 bases, with 14 bases spanning the gap. The CDR3 coding sequence is TGCAGTGCTAGGCAGGGGGAGGGCCCCTACGAGCAGTACTTC. Amino acids: CSARQGEGPYEQYF.

The DNA for the CDR3 is TGTGCCAGCAGTCTGGGACAGGGGTATCAAGAGACCCAGTACTTC. This sequence encodes CASSLGQGYQETQYF. The chain joins TRBV13 to TRBJ2-5; 10 bases match TRBD1. V lost 6 bases, J lost 2 bases, and 6 bases stayed unmatched. The CDR3 has 15 residues. The germline CDR1 and CDR2 sequences are PRHDT and FYEKMQ (reference sequence).

This chain links TRBV7-6 with TRBJ2-7; perhaps D is TRBD1 or TRBD2 (6 bases each). Germline V gives CDR1 SGHVS, CDR2 FNYEAQ. The germline V and J ends were trimmed by 3 bases and 6 bases, with 12 bases remaining between them. The CDR3 runs to 13 residues. The CDR3 sequence: CASSFNGGSEQYF. The CDR3 nucleotides are TGTGCCAGCAGCTTCAACGGGGGCAGCGAGCAGTACTTC.

This sequence joins TRBV24-1 and TRBJ2-5, with unresolved D. The CDR3 sequence is 16 residues long. The ends were cut back, 3 bases at V and 2 bases at J, with 15 bases in the middle. The germline CDR1 and CDR2 sequences are KGHDR and SFDVKD. The CDR3 loop reads CATSDVPKGAQETQYF. The CDR3 DNA reads as TGTGCCACCAGTGATGTTCCGAAGGGTGCGCAAGAGACCCAGTACTTC.

Only a few counts were recorded for this clonotype. J is TRBJ2-7 and V is TRBV2; no reliable D call. Trimming took 0 bases from V and 4 from J, leaving 4 bases between them. Germline CDR1 SNHLY, CDR2 FYNNEI. The CDR3 has 12 residues. The CDR3 DNA follows: TGTGCCAGCAGTGAAGCAGGATACGAGCAGTACTTC. Translating gives CASSEAGYEQYF.

The rearrangement links TRBV7-2 to TRBJ1-1; 8 positions agree with TRBD1. Germline V gene lookup returns CDR1 SGHTA and CDR2 FQGNSA. The CDR3 spans 14 residues. The V segment lost 6 bases and the J segment 1 base; nucleotides outside the gene matches: 4. The CDR3 DNA sequence: TGTGCCAGCAGGCAGGGACAGGAGAACACTGAAGCTTTCTTT. This codes for CASRQGQENTEAFF.

The V and J genes are TRBV7-2 and TRBJ1-1; D unclear. The CDR3 is 15 residues long. Germline CDR1 and CDR2: SGHTA and FQGNSA. Trimming cost V 6 bases and J 0 bases, with 14 bases left between them. The CDR3 reads CASSRRNLMNTEAFF. The CDR3 DNA reads as TGTGCCAGCAGTCGAAGAAACCTCATGAACACTGAAGCTTTCTTT.